The 18 T cell receptor beta chains below were found in one sample sequenced in a study of human versus mouse CDR3 diversity and MHC coevolution. The data were produced by immunoSEQ multiplex PCR, yet TCRdb's version contains in-frame clones alone and is incomplete. The sample lists tens of thousands of clones, just under 95% occurring once. Specimen: naive CD4+ T cells from blood. Subset denoted: CD45RO-negative CD62L-positive naive CD4 T cells. Every receptor here comes from a person aged 25 to 75 in good health.

This sequence joins TRBV7-8 and TRBJ2-7; perhaps TRBD2 as D (6 bases). The CDR3 sequence is 13 residues long. Germline CDR1 is SGHVS and CDR2 is FQNEAQ. Trimming cost V 1 base and J 4 bases, with 8 bases left between them. The CDR3 coding sequence is TGTGCCAGCAGCTTAGGGCGGGATTACGAGCAGTACTTC. This gives the protein CASSLGRDYEQYF.

To note about this clone: One end of the junction fails to match germline, which may point to a read error. DNA for the CDR3: TGTGCTAGTGGTTGGCGAGAGGCAGAGGACTTC. It encodes CASGWREAEDF. The rearrangement links TRBV12-5 to TRBJ1-2, with no clear D. CDR3 size: 11 residues. Germline V gives CDR1 LGHNT, CDR2 FRNRAP. Full variable domain (missing parts from reference TRBV12-5 and TRBJ1-2): DARVTQTPRHKVTEMGQEVTMRCQPILGHNTVFWYRQTMMQGLELLAYFRNRAPLDDSGMPKDRFSAEMPDATLATLKIQPSEPRDSAVYFCASGWREAEDFGSGTRLTVV.

The rearrangement joins TRBV5-4 to TRBJ1-1; 7 bases match TRBD1. This CDR3 comprises 13 residues. In germline, CDR1 is SGHNT, CDR2 YYREEE (reference sequence). The V and J ends lost 2 bases and 3 bases, in that order; junction bases with no gene match: 1. As DNA, the CDR3 is TGTGCCAGCAGCTTTACAGGGGACACTGAAGCTTTCTTT. Translation: CASSFTGDTEAFF.

The genes are TRBV6-1 and TRBJ2-7; 8 bases fit TRBD1. The V gene end was trimmed by 6 bases and the J gene end by 7 bases; junction bases not matched to a gene: 5. The CDR3 extends over 12 amino acids. Germline V CDR1 and CDR2: MNHNS, SASEGT. CDR3 nucleotides: TGTGCCAGCAGGACAGGGGCCTTGGAGCAGTACTTC. Amino acid sequence: CASRTGALEQYF.

V is TRBV18 and J is TRBJ1-1; 7 positions match TRBD1. Trimming at V came to 5 bases and at J to 8 bases, leaving 5 bases not matched to a gene. There are 12 residues in the CDR3. Germline CDR1 is KGHSH and CDR2 is LQKENI. The CDR3 bases are TGTGCCAGCTCAGAAAACAGGGGCGAAGCTTTCTTT. Residues: CASSENRGEAFF.

The gene calls are TRBV11-2 and TRBJ2-1; 11 bases line up with TRBD2. The germline V gene encodes CDR1 SGHAT and CDR2 FQNNGV. CDR3 length equals 16 residues. J gave up 6 bases and V 2 bases, and 6 bases lay outside the gene matches. CDR3 loop: CASSLIRLAGGNEQFF. The CDR3 DNA sequence: TGTGCCAGCAGCTTAATAAGGCTAGCGGGAGGCAATGAGCAGTTCTTC. The whole variable domain, filled in from reference TRBV11-2 and TRBJ2-1, reads EAGVAQSPRYKIIEKRQSVAFWCNPISGHATLYWYQQILGQGPKLLIQFQNNGVVDDSQLPKDRFSAERLKGVDSTLKIQPAKLEDSAVYLCASSLIRLAGGNEQFFGPGTRLTVL.

This rearrangement joins TRBV5-4 to TRBJ1-2; the match to TRBD1 covers 8 bases. V was clipped by 3 bases and J by 4 bases; unmatched bases: 11. Germline CDR1 and CDR2: SGHNT and YYREEE (reference sequence). The CDR3 is 16 amino acids. The CDR3 nucleotides read TGTGCCAGCAGCTCACGGACAGGGCTGATATTCTATGGCTACACCTTC. This gives the protein CASSSRTGLIFYGYTF.

In its sample, this clone was seen once. The V call is TRBV13, the J call TRBJ1-6; the D gene is possibly TRBD1 (5 bases). Trimming cost V 1 base and J 0 bases, with 13 bases left between them. The CDR3 covers 18 residues. Germline V gene lookup returns CDR1 PRHDT and CDR2 FYEKMQ (reference sequence). CDR3 protein: CASSLADRGGSYNSPLHF. CDR3 in DNA: TGTGCCAGCAGCTTAGCCGACCGCGGGGGCTCCTATAATTCACCCCTCCACTTT.

This chain connects TRBV7-8 to TRBJ2-7; possibly TRBD2 for D (6 bases). Germline CDR1 reads SGHVS; CDR2 reads FQNEAQ. The germline V and J ends were trimmed by 5 bases and 6 bases, with 20 bases remaining between them. The CDR3 covers 15 residues. The CDR3 nucleotides are TGTGCCAGCAGCCCCGGAGGGGCAGGGCGGACCGAGCAGTACTTC. Translating gives CASSPGGAGRTEQYF.

The rearrangement joins TRBV30 to TRBJ1-1, with D uncertain. Between the trimmed V and J ends, which lost 3 bases and 1 base, there was a span of 6 bases. In germline, CDR1 is GTSNPN, CDR2 SVGIG (reference sequence). CDR3 length equals 12 residues. The CDR3 bases are TGTGCCTGGAGCTTCTGGAACACTGAAGCTTTCTTT. It codes for CAWSFWNTEAFF.

CDR3 region: CASSLQGLRNTEAFF. DNA of the CDR3: TGTGCCAGCAGCTTGCAGGGTTTGAGGAACACTGAAGCTTTCTTT. V usage is TRBV5-4 and J usage is TRBJ1-1; D is possibly TRBD1 (5 bases). CDR1 and CDR2 from the germline V gene are SGHNT and YYREEE (reference sequence). V lost 1 base and J 1 base, leaving 11 bases between the germline ends. This CDR3 comprises 15 residues.

V and J are TRBV5-5 and TRBJ1-3; D gene unclear. Deletions cut 7 bases from V and 4 bases from J, with 21 bases between. Germline CDR1 SGHKS, CDR2 YYEKEE (reference sequence). This CDR3 has 16 amino acids. CDR3 protein: CASSLWGGSQGNTIYF. The CDR3 region has the DNA TGTGCCAGCTCCTTGTGGGGAGGGTCGCAAGGAAACACCATATATTTT.

The chain uses TRBV27 and TRBJ1-1; possible D gene TRBD1, 6 bases. CDR1 MNHEY and CDR2 SMNVEV come from the germline V gene (reference sequence). The CDR3 spans 15 residues. The V end lost 5 bases, the J end lost 3 bases, and 16 bases lay between the germline ends. The CDR3 here is CASSRVGGGHTEAFF. CDR3 nucleotides: TGTGCCAGCAGTCGCGTAGGGGGAGGGCACACTGAAGCTTTCTTT.

This clone occurred once. V is TRBV7-2 and J is TRBJ1-4; D is perhaps TRBD1 (5 bases). The V gene lost 6 bases and the J gene lost 3 bases, with 14 bases spanning the gap. The V gene's germline CDR1 is SGHTA and CDR2 FQGNSA. The CDR3 has 15 residues. CDR3 sequence (DNA): TGTGCCAGCAGACCCGAAGGGGTAGCTAATGAAAAACTGTTTTTT. Amino acid sequence: CASRPEGVANEKLFF.

The chain uses TRBV5-1 and TRBJ1-1, with 7 bases matching TRBD1. V was clipped by 2 bases and J by 3 bases; unmatched bases: 1. Germline V gene lookup returns CDR1 SGHRS and CDR2 YFSETQ. CDR3 length: 13 amino acids. The CDR3 here is CASSFQGDTEAFF. The CDR3 coding sequence is TGCGCCAGCAGCTTTCAGGGGGACACTGAAGCTTTCTTT.

V is TRBV28 and J is TRBJ1-6, with a possible D match to TRBD1 (5 bases). The CDR3 covers 13 residues. The germline V gene has CDR1 MDHEN and CDR2 SYDVKM. Trimming left V 10 bases short and J 4 bases short, with 11 bases between. CDR3 loop: CATRGTYNSPLHF. The CDR3 bases are TGTGCCACGCGCGGGACTTATAATTCACCCCTCCACTTT.

V usage is TRBV18 and J usage is TRBJ2-1; TRBD2 might be the D (5 bases). Germline lookup yields CDR1 KGHSH and CDR2 LQKENI. This CDR3 region has 16 residues. V lost 0 bases and J 8 bases, leaving 17 bases between the germline ends. Here the CDR3 reads CASSPPSGTLGDEQFF. For the CDR3, the DNA is TGTGCCAGCTCACCACCGTCGGGAACCCTCGGCGATGAGCAGTTCTTC.

This rearrangement joins TRBV5-4 to TRBJ2-5; 8 positions agree with TRBD2. The DNA end favors TRBJ2-7, so the J call may be wrong. The CDR3 extends over 16 amino acids. From germline, CDR1 is SGHNT and CDR2 YYREEE (reference sequence). CDR3 amino acids: CASSLSGAGAIYEQYF. The CDR3 bases are TGTGCCAGCAGCTTGTCGGGAGCGGGGGCGATCTACGAGCAGTACTTC.